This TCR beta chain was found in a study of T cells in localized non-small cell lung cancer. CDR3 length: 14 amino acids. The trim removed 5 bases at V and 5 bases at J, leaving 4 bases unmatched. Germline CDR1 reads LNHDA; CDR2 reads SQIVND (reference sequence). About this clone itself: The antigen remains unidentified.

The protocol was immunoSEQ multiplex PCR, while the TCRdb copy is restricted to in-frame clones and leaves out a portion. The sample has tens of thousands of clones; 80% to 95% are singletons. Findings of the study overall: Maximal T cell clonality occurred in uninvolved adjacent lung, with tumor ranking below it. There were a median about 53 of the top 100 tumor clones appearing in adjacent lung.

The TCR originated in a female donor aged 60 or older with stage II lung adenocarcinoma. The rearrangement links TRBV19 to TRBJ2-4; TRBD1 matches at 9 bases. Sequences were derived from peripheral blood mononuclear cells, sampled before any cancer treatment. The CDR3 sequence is CASSRTGAQNIQYF. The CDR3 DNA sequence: TGTGCCAGTAGTCGGACAGGGGCTCAAAACATTCAGTACTTC.